One and the same sample provided the 32 T cell receptor beta chains below, sequenced in a study of T cell responses to AZD1222 COVID-19 vaccine. Only in-frame clones appear in the TCRdb table, and some are missing; sequencing was by immunoSEQ multiplex PCR. The sample records 100,000 to 120,000 clones, around 84% being singletons. The source material was peripheral blood, sampled on day 0 of AZD1222 vaccination. The receptors originated from an adult in good health.

Here the CDR3 DNA reads TGTGCCAGCACCGAGCGGGTAGGGCCCCGCACAGATACGCAGTATTTT. It translates to CASTERVGPRTDTQYF. The V call is TRBV7-9, the J call TRBJ2-3, with D maybe TRBD2 (6 bases). The CDR3 has 16 residues. The germline V and J ends were trimmed by 7 bases and 1 base, with 18 bases remaining between them. Germline V lookup: CDR1 SEHNR, CDR2 FQNEAQ (reference sequence).

This rearrangement joins TRBV5-4 to TRBJ2-3, with 8 positions matching TRBD2. In germline, CDR1 is SGHNT, CDR2 YYREEE (reference sequence). The J segment lost 2 bases and the V segment lost 4 bases, leaving 12 bases of the junction unmatched. The CDR3 spans 17 residues. CDR3 DNA sequence: TGTGCCAGCAGCCCGGGAGGGTGGCGGGGGGCCACAGATACGCAGTATTTT. Amino acids: CASSPGGWRGATDTQYF.

This clone was observed once. J is TRBJ1-5 and V is TRBV18; 7 nucleotides line up with TRBD1. V lost 2 bases, J lost 7 bases, and 11 bases stayed unmatched. Per germline, CDR1 KGHSH and CDR2 LQKENI. The CDR3 has 16 residues. The CDR3 nucleotides read TGTGCCAGCTCACCAGGCGGCCAGGGGGTTAGACAGCCCCAGCATTTT. Protein product: CASSPGGQGVRQPQHF.

The CDR3, as DNA: TGCGCCAGCAGCCAGCCAAATCAGCCCCAGCATTTT. Encoded protein: CASSQPNQPQHF. The chain combines TRBV4-1 with TRBJ1-5; D not certain. V was clipped by 3 bases and J by 4 bases, with 4 bases between them. The CDR3 spans 12 residues. CDR1 MGHRA and CDR2 YSYEKL come from the germline V gene.

The chain links TRBV3-1 (or the pseudogene TRBV3-2) to TRBJ1-2; D is unclear. Germline CDR1 reads LGHDT; CDR2 reads YNNKEL (reference sequence). The CDR3 consists of 12 residues. Trimming took 5 bases from V and 6 from J, leaving 10 bases between them. The CDR3 DNA is TGTGCCAGCAGCAATCTCGATAATGGCTACACCTTC. It is translated as CASSNLDNGYTF.

This clone has a single count. This chain joins TRBV5-1 and TRBJ2-7; TRBD1 might be the D (6 bases). V was cut by 4 bases and J by 1 base, with 18 bases left in between. Germline V gene sequence: CDR1 SGHRS, CDR2 YFSETQ. The CDR3 contains 16 residues. In DNA form, the CDR3 reads TGCGCCAGCAGCGGGAGTACAGGGCCCGCTTCCTACGAGCAGTACTTC. It specifies CASSGSTGPASYEQYF.

This clone was detected a few times. V is TRBV15 and J is TRBJ2-1; D uncertain. Between the trimmed V and J ends, which lost 3 bases and 3 bases, there was a span of 18 bases. This CDR3 has 17 residues. Germline V gene lookup returns CDR1 LNHNV and CDR2 YYDKDF (reference sequence). CDR3 DNA sequence: TGTGCCACCAGCAGCACTGCAAGCCGCAGCCTCTACAATGAGCAGTTCTTC. It yields the protein CATSSTASRSLYNEQFF. Based on the CDR3 plus reference TRBV15 and TRBJ2-1, the full variable domain is DAMVIQNPRYQVTQFGKPVTLSCSQTLNHNVMYWYQQKSSQAPKLLFHYYDKDFNNEADTPDNFQSRRPNTSFCFLDIRSPGLGDTAMYLCATSSTASRSLYNEQFFGPGTRLTVL.

The genes are TRBV28 and TRBJ1-3, with D hard to call. The V end lost 8 bases, the J end lost 0 bases, and 11 bases lay between the germline ends. The germline V gene encodes CDR1 MDHEN and CDR2 SYDVKM. The CDR3 runs 14 residues. The CDR3 DNA sequence: TGTGCCAGCGAGGACTGGAGCTCTGGAAACACCATATATTTT. Translated, it gives CASEDWSSGNTIYF.

This clone has only one observation. The V gene is TRBV27, the J gene TRBJ1-6; D is undetermined. The germline gives CDR1 MNHEY, CDR2 SMNVEV (reference sequence). Trimming shortened V by 8 bases and J by 1 base, and 15 bases separated the two germline ends. The CDR3 extends over 16 amino acids. CDR3 in DNA: TGTGCCAGCCAGCCGAGATCGGGTTCCTATAATTCACCCCTCCACTTT. This sequence encodes CASQPRSGSYNSPLHF.

The J gene is TRBJ1-1, the V gene TRBV6-1, with 12 positions matching TRBD1. V was pared by 2 bases and J by 4 bases, with 2 bases of the junction left unmatched. Germline V CDR1 and CDR2: MNHNS, SASEGT. The CDR3 runs 15 residues. In DNA, the CDR3 is TGTGCCAGCAGTGAACGGGACAGGGGGCCCACTGAAGCTTTCTTT. This sequence encodes CASSERDRGPTEAFF.

V is TRBV7-3 and J is TRBJ2-2; 10 nucleotides agree with TRBD2. CDR1 is SGHTA, CDR2 FQGTGA, per germline. CDR3 length equals 17 residues. The junction had 8 bases not matched to a gene; V was cut back by 4 bases and J by 3 bases. CDR3 DNA sequence: TGTGCCAGCAGCTCCTCTCCCCTAGCGGGGGACACCGGGGAGCTGTTTTTT. Its protein is CASSSSPLAGDTGELFF.

This clone turned up a few times. The V gene is TRBV3-1 (or the pseudogene TRBV3-2), the J gene TRBJ1-4; TRBD1 is a possible D gene (5 bases). There are 15 residues in the CDR3. CDR1 is LGHDT, CDR2 YNNKEL, per germline (reference sequence). Trimming pared 5 bases from V and 4 bases from J, leaving 14 bases between. The DNA for the CDR3 is TGTGCCAGCAGCTCACCGAGGGGCTTTAATGAAAAACTGTTTTTT. As protein: CASSSPRGFNEKLFF.

V gene TRBV6-5 combines with J gene TRBJ2-7; 11 bases fit TRBD1. V shed 6 bases and J 3 bases; nucleotides not matched to a gene: 7. Germline loops: CDR1 MNHEY, CDR2 SVGAGI. The CDR3 consists of 15 residues. The CDR3 nucleotides read TGTGCCAGCAGCCTGGACAGGGGGCGGATCTACGAGCAGTACTTC. Residues: CASSLDRGRIYEQYF.

The chain has TRBV27 and TRBJ1-2; a possible D gene is TRBD1 (5 bases). The CDR3 has 15 residues. CDR1 and CDR2 from the germline V gene are MNHEY and SMNVEV (reference sequence). The V gene lost 4 bases and the J gene lost 0 bases, with 12 bases spanning the gap. The CDR3 reads CASSSPDTANYGYTF. The CDR3 nucleotides read TGTGCCAGCAGTTCCCCGGACACCGCTAACTATGGCTACACCTTC.

V gene TRBV10-2 combines with J gene TRBJ2-5, with D unclear. The CDR3 has 11 amino acids. Trimming took off 10 bases at V and 4 bases at J, with 10 bases between the two ends. Per germline, CDR1 WSHSY and CDR2 SAAADI. CDR3 sequence: CATLEGETQYF. CDR3 sequence (DNA): TGCGCCACCCTCGAAGGAGAGACCCAGTACTTC.

This clone turned up a few times. This chain links TRBV3-1 (or the pseudogene TRBV3-2) with TRBJ1-1, with D uncertain. Germline CDR1 LGHDT, CDR2 YNNKEL (reference sequence). Trimming took 0 bases from V and 7 from J, leaving 9 bases between them. This CDR3 is 13 amino acids long. CDR3 bases: TGTGCCAGCAGCCAAGAAGGTACAGTTGAAGCTTTCTTT. Amino acids: CASSQEGTVEAFF.

The chain recombines TRBV28 with TRBJ1-2; D might be TRBD1 (5 bases). The CDR3 runs to 13 residues. V was shortened by 3 bases and J by 9 bases, with 14 bases between the two germline ends. The germline V gene encodes CDR1 MDHEN and CDR2 SYDVKM. The CDR3 DNA follows: TGTGCCAGCAGTTTCGGGATGGGGGGTCGCTACACCTTC. This gives the protein CASSFGMGGRYTF.

CDR3 residues: CASNISPSSYEQYF. Here the CDR3 DNA reads TGTGCCAGTAACATATCCCCCAGCTCCTACGAGCAGTACTTC. V and J are TRBV19 and TRBJ2-7; D ambiguous. Germline CDR1 and CDR2: LNHDA and SQIVND (reference sequence). Between the trimmed V and J ends, which lost 7 bases and 0 bases, there was a span of 13 bases. The CDR3 sequence is 14 residues long.

The genes are TRBV12-3 or TRBV12-4 and TRBJ2-7, with D perhaps TRBD2 (6 bases). This CDR3 has 13 residues. Deletions cut 5 bases from V and 2 bases from J, with 10 bases between. For the CDR3, the DNA is TGTGCCAGCAGTCCGGGACTCCCCTACGAGCAGTACTTC. Translation gives CASSPGLPYEQYF.

V and J are TRBV24-1 and TRBJ1-5, with 10 bases identical to TRBD1. This CDR3 spans 16 amino acids. Looked up from germline, CDR1 is KGHDR and CDR2 is SFDVKD. Trimming took 2 bases from V and 5 from J; bases not matched to a gene: 5. DNA of the CDR3: TGTGCCACCAGTGATTCAACGACAGGGGGCTATCAGCCCCAGCATTTT. Encoded protein: CATSDSTTGGYQPQHF.

This chain uses TRBV9 with TRBJ2-2, with 8 positions matching TRBD2. Germline assignment: CDR1 SGDLS and CDR2 YYNGEE. The CDR3 extends over 15 amino acids. J lost 3 bases, V lost 5 bases, and 6 bases had no gene match. In DNA form, the CDR3 reads TGTGCCAGCAGTAGTAGCGGGGTACACACCGGGGAGCTGTTTTTT. It codes for CASSSSGVHTGELFF. Drawing the rest from reference TRBV9 and TRBJ2-2, the complete variable domain is DSGVTQTPKHLITATGQRVTLRCSPRSGDLSVYWYQQSLDQGLQFLIQYYNGEERAKGNILERFSAQQFPDLHSELNLSSLELGDSALYFCASSSSGVHTGELFFGEGSRLTVL.

This rearrangement joins TRBV6-1 to TRBJ2-7; unclear D gene. Looked up from germline, CDR1 is MNHNS and CDR2 is SASEGT. This CDR3 is 15 amino acids long. Trimming removed 0 bases from V and 7 bases from J, with 16 bases in between. The CDR3 is CASSEALRGVGEQYF. In nucleotides, the CDR3 is TGTGCCAGCAGTGAAGCGCTTCGTGGGGTGGGTGAGCAGTACTTC.

The genes are TRBV7-3 and TRBJ1-6; possibly TRBD1 for D (6 bases). Germline CDR1 is SGHTA and CDR2 is FQGTGA. V was trimmed by 2 bases and J by 5 bases, leaving 13 bases between them. The CDR3 contains 16 residues. This CDR3 is CASSLEGTPNNSPLHF. CDR3 nucleotides: TGTGCCAGCAGCTTAGAAGGGACACCTAATAATTCACCCCTCCACTTT. Full variable domain (missing parts from reference TRBV7-3 and TRBJ1-6): GAGVSQTPSNKVTEKGKYVELRCDPISGHTALYWYRQSLGQGPEFLIYFQGTGAADDSGLPNDRFFAVRPEGSVSTLKIQRTERGDSAVYLCASSLEGTPNNSPLHFGNGTRLTVT.

This clone was seen a few times. The rearrangement joins TRBV28 to TRBJ1-5, with no clear D. V was trimmed by 1 base and J by 6 bases, leaving 7 bases between them. Germline loops: CDR1 MDHEN, CDR2 SYDVKM. The CDR3 spans 13 residues. Written as DNA, the CDR3 is TGTGCCAGCAGTTTATCAGTAGGTCAGCCCCAGCATTTT. Protein: CASSLSVGQPQHF. The entire variable domain, with the rest obtained from reference TRBV28 and TRBJ1-5, is as follows: DVKVTQSSRYLVKRTGEKVFLECVQDMDHENMFWYRQDPGLGLRLIYFSYDVKMKEKGDIPEGYSVSREKKERFSLILESASTNQTSMYLCASSLSVGQPQHFGDGTRLSIL.

Only one count was recorded for this clone. The chain uses TRBV27 and TRBJ1-4; D not certain. The length of the CDR3 is 15 residues. Trimming stripped 5 bases from V and 0 bases from J, with 10 bases between. Germline CDR1 reads MNHEY; CDR2 reads SMNVEV (reference sequence). The DNA of the CDR3 is TGTGCCAGCAGTCCGTGGTCTCCAACTAATGAAAAACTGTTTTTT. The encoded protein is CASSPWSPTNEKLFF.

This clone was seen a few times. This chain joins TRBV5-1 and TRBJ1-6; 9 bases align to TRBD1. V lost 4 bases, J lost 5 bases, and 4 bases stayed unmatched. The CDR3 totals 15 residues. CDR1 and CDR2 (germline): SGHRS, YFSETQ. The CDR3 is CASSLRQGDNSPLHF. CDR3 sequence (DNA): TGCGCCAGCAGCCTTAGACAGGGGGATAATTCACCCCTCCACTTT.

This clone was seen a few times. CDR3 bases: TGCGCCAGCAGGTCACAGGGGAGGACTGAAGCTTTCTTT. Amino acid sequence: CASRSQGRTEAFF. The chain is built from TRBV5-1 and TRBJ1-1; 7 nucleotides align to TRBD1. Germline V gene sequence: CDR1 SGHRS, CDR2 YFSETQ. This CDR3 has 13 amino acids. Unmatched junction bases numbered 6, after V lost 5 bases and J lost 5 bases.

This chain connects TRBV27 to TRBJ2-7, with D unresolved. The CDR3 totals 14 residues. Germline V lookup: CDR1 MNHEY, CDR2 SMNVEV (reference sequence). Trimming removed 1 base at V and 1 base at J, with 8 bases between. The CDR3 DNA reads as TGTGCCAGCAGTTTATGGGGATCATCCTACGAGCAGTACTTC. Protein sequence: CASSLWGSSYEQYF.

J is TRBJ1-6 and V is TRBV6-5, with a weak D call TRBD1 (6 bases). The V gene lost 2 bases and the J gene lost 5 bases, with 7 bases spanning the gap. This CDR3 comprises 14 residues. Germline V gives CDR1 MNHEY, CDR2 SVGAGI. CDR3 in amino acids: CASSYRGDNSPLHF. The CDR3 DNA is TGTGCCAGCAGTTACAGGGGGGATAATTCACCCCTCCACTTT.

The chain employs TRBV24-1 and TRBJ1-2; D is unresolved. Trimming cost V 0 bases and J 8 bases, with 6 bases left between them. The germline V gene encodes CDR1 KGHDR and CDR2 SFDVKD. CDR3 length: 12 amino acids. The CDR3 DNA reads TGTGCCACCAGTGATTTGACAGACGGCTACACCTTC. Its protein product is CATSDLTDGYTF.

The V and J genes are TRBV30 and TRBJ1-4, with D maybe TRBD1 (6 bases). V lost 5 bases, J lost 6 bases, and 19 bases lay in between. The V gene's germline CDR1 is GTSNPN and CDR2 SVGIG (reference sequence). The CDR3 runs 15 residues. DNA for the CDR3: TGTGCCTGGGCCCGCGAGGGGGGGGCATATGAAAAACTGTTTTTT. Protein: CAWAREGGAYEKLFF.

This clone was seen only once. The chain has TRBV3-1 (or the pseudogene TRBV3-2) and TRBJ1-4; D is possibly TRBD1 (5 bases). V lost 3 bases and J 5 bases, leaving 13 bases between the germline ends. CDR1 and CDR2 (germline): LGHDT, YNNKEL (reference sequence). The CDR3 runs to 15 residues. The CDR3 DNA reads as TGTGCCAGCAGCCAGAAGGGACCCAGGAATGAAAAACTGTTTTTT. It codes for CASSQKGPRNEKLFF.